The TCR beta chain under discussion was sequenced for a study of blood T cell repertoires in COVID-19. Assay used: immunoSEQ multiplex PCR; TCRdb lists only in-frame clones, some missing. The sample holds under 20,000 clones; over 70% are singletons and the top ten take 9.5% to 11%. V dropped 1 base and J dropped 2 bases, with 12 bases sitting between them. CDR1 and CDR2 from the germline V gene are MNHNS and SASEGT. The CDR3 extends over 15 amino acids. The TCR originated in a man older than 75 with acute or convalescent COVID-19. J is TRBJ2-7 and V is TRBV6-1; D unresolved. Sequencing was carried out using peripheral blood. CDR3 DNA: TGTGCCAGCAGTGAAGAACGGTTAATACCCTACGAGCAGTACTTC. This codes for CASSEERLIPYEQYF.